The next 6 T cell receptor beta chains were all read from a single sample in a study of tumor and adjacent non-tumor tissue in lung cancer. RNA was extracted from bulk tissue without any cell sorting. Distant lung tissue was collected more than 3 cm away from the tumor edge. The library came from three nested PCR rounds adapted from ARM-PCR protocols. Using its own MiXCR run on the multiplex PCR reads, TCRdb lists one record per CDR3 protein. The table includes 60,000 to 100,000 distinct CDR3 sequences, less than 85% detected once. The specimen was distant non-tumor lung tissue. These receptors all come from a man between 70 and 80 years old with non-small cell lung cancer.

The chain employs TRBV11-3 and TRBJ2-3; tentatively, D is TRBD2 (5 bases). The CDR3 has 15 amino acids. Deletions cut 7 bases from V and 5 bases from J, with 19 bases between. From germline, CDR1 is SGHNT and CDR2 YENEEA. The CDR3 DNA is TGTGCCAGCACCCGTCGGGATCTAAACATAGATACGCAGTATTTT. This sequence encodes CASTRRDLNIDTQYF.

For this clonotype: One junction end disagrees with the germline gene, perhaps due to a read error. The V call is TRBV4-2, the J call TRBJ1-2, with D unresolved. Germline CDR1 and CDR2: LGHNA and YNFKEQ. This CDR3 region has 14 residues. The CDR3 nucleotides read TGTGCCAGCAGTCAAGACCTCGGGATAGGACGCTACACCTTC. Amino acids: CASSQDLGIGRYTF.

Of note for this clonotype: Mismatch with germline at one junction end may stem from a read error. The chain couples TRBV5-6 to TRBJ1-2; TRBD1 might be the D (5 bases). The CDR3 is made up of 15 amino acids. The V gene's germline CDR1 is SGHDT and CDR2 YYEEEE. The CDR3 nucleotides read TGTTCCAGCAGCTTCGGGACTTCAGTTCACTATGGCTACAGCTTC. It translates to CSSSFGTSVHYGYSF.

Comment on this clonotype: One end of the junction does not line up with germline, which may come from a read error. J is TRBJ2-3 and V is TRBV5-1; no clear D. The length of the CDR3 is 14 residues. Germline CDR1 reads SGHRS; CDR2 reads YFSETQ. The chain's CDR3 is CATSLASYRDTQYF. The CDR3 DNA follows: TGCGCCACCAGCTTGGCGAGTTATAGAGATACGCAGTATTTT.

On this clonotype itself: Compared with germline, one end of the junction differs, possibly owing to a read error. This chain links TRBV24-1 with TRBJ1-2; TRBD1 matches 8 bases. Germline assignment: CDR1 KGHDR and CDR2 SFDVKD. The CDR3 is made up of 17 amino acids. The CDR3 coding sequence is TGTGCCACCAGTGATTCACTCGGACAGGGAAAGAACTATGGTTACACCTTC. Encoded protein: CATSDSLGQGKNYGYTF.

A word on this clonotype: One end of the junction varies from germline; a read error may be responsible. The rearrangement uses TRBV28 and TRBJ2-7; possible D gene TRBD2, 6 bases. The CDR3 consists of 15 residues. Germline assignment: CDR1 MDHEN and CDR2 SYDVKM. This CDR3 is CASTSRRAGGYEHFF. For the CDR3, the DNA is TGTGCCAGTACTTCCCGGCGGGCCGGGGGTTACGAGCATTTCTTC. The full variable domain, completed using reference TRBV28 and TRBJ2-7, is DVKVTQSSRYLVKRTGEKVFLECVQDMDHENMFWYRQDPGLGLRLIYFSYDVKMKEKGDIPEGYSVSREKKERFSLILESASTNQTSMYLCASTSRRAGGYEHFFGPGTRLTVT.